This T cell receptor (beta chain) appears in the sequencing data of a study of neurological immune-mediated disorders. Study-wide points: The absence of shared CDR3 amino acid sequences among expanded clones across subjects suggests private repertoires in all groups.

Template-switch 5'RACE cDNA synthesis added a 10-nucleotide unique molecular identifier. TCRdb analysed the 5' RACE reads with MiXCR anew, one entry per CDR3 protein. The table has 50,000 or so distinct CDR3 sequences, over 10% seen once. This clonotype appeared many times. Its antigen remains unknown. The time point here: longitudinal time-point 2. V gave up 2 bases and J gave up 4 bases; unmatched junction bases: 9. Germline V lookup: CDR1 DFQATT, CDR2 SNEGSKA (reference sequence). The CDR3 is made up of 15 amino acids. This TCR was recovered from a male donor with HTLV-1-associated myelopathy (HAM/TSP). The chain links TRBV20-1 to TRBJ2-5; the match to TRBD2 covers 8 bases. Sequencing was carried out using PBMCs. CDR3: CSARPAERGGETQYF. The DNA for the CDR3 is TGCAGTGCTAGACCAGCTGAACGGGGGGGAGAGACCCAGTACTTC.